This TCR beta chain emerged from a study of blood T cell repertoires in COVID-19. Overall study: From T cells, B-cell-depleted T cells, or PBMCs came the material, which was cDNA or gDNA.

Trimming removed 0 bases at V and 3 bases at J, with 10 bases between. The CDR3 has 14 amino acids. Germline CDR1 and CDR2: SGDLS and YYNGEE. Produced via immunoSEQ multiplex PCR; TCRdb's table is partial and in-frame only. This table has 20,000 or so clones, about 88% appearing once. Specimen: peripheral blood. This sequence originates from a man aged 70 or older with acute or convalescent COVID-19. The chain employs TRBV9 and TRBJ2-7; D is unresolved. CDR3 sequence (DNA): TGTGCCAGCAGCGTAGCTCTCGGCGGCTACGAGCAGTACTTC. It translates to CASSVALGGYEQYF. Complete variable domain (other parts from reference TRBV9 and TRBJ2-7): DSGVTQTPKHLITATGQRVTLRCSPRSGDLSVYWYQQSLDQGLQFLIQYYNGEERAKGNILERFSAQQFPDLHSELNLSSLELGDSALYFCASSVALGGYEQYFGPGTRLTVT.